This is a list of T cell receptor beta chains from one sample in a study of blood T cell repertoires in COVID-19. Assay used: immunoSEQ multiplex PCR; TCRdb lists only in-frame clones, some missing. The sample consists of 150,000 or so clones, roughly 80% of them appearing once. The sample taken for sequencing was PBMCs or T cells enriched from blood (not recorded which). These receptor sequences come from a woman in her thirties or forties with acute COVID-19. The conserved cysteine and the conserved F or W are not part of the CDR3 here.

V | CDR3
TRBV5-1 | ASSYLTGQGAREQF
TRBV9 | ASSVAWGEEKDGYT
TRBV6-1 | ASSEAVTSGRAWDEQY
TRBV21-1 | ASSKARQCIYGYT
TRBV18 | ASSPSPPGLALGSSYNEQF
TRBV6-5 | ASSQHHNSPLH
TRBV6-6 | ASSYGGPHNEQF
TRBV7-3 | ASSLKPGLPSLKTGELF
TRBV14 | ASSQDLSQPQH
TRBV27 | ASSFLASHAQY
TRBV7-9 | ASSSDRPSTDTQY
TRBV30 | AWSKGNSNQPQH
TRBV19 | ASSIETDGYT
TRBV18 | ASSRLRTSGTDTQY